Shown below are 2 T cell receptor beta chains from a single sample sequenced in a study of naive and memory T cell subsets. A UMI-containing oligonucleotide was joined by 3' ligation to the TCR cDNA template. The SP2 primer and nested alpha and beta constant region primers amplified ligated cDNA in four rounds. TCRdb itself ran the 5' RACE reads through MiXCR, one entry per CDR3 protein. The sample has about 48,000 distinct CDR3 sequences, around 5% seen once; the top ten hold around 0.84%. The source of these receptors is a female donor in good health.

This clonotype was picked up many times. V is TRBV7-9 and J is TRBJ1-1; tentative D call: TRBD1 (5 bases). Trimming left V 5 bases short and J 1 base short, with 11 bases between. The CDR3 has 14 residues. The germline V gene encodes CDR1 SEHNR and CDR2 FQNEAQ (reference sequence). Here the CDR3 reads CASSGPGPNTEAFF. Here the CDR3 DNA reads TGTGCCAGCAGCGGCCCGGGACCGAACACTGAAGCTTTCTTT.

This clonotype was seen a few times. A clone one base away is much larger, so this may be a read error. The chain recombines TRBV6-5 with TRBJ1-2, with D unresolved. This CDR3 region has 12 residues. The V end was cut by 6 bases, the J end by 4 bases, with 9 bases between. Germline V gene sequence: CDR1 MNHEY, CDR2 SVGAGI. The CDR3 coding sequence is TGTGCCAGCAGCCCCAGAGGCTATGGCTACACCTTC. Its protein is CASSPRGYGYTF.